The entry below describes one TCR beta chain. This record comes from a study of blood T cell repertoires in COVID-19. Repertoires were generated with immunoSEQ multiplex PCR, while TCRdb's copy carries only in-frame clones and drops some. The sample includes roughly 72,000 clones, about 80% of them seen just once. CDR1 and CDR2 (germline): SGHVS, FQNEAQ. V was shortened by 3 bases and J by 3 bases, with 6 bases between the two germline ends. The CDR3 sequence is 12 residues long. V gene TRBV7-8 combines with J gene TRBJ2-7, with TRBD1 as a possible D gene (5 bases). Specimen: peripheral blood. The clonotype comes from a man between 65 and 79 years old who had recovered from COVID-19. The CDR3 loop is CASSFQGYEQYF. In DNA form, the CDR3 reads TGTGCCAGCAGCTTCCAGGGCTACGAGCAGTACTTC.